These 19 T cell receptor beta chains came from one sample sequenced in a study of neurological immune-mediated disorders. TCRdb redid the calling of the 5' RACE reads with MiXCR, one entry per CDR3 protein. Of around 40,000 distinct CDR3 sequences in the sample, approximately 11% were seen once. The source material was PBMCs. The receptors here all came from a female donor in good health.

This clonotype has ten or more counts. This sequence joins TRBV7-2 and TRBJ2-2; 7 bases agree with TRBD1. Germline CDR1 SGHTA, CDR2 FQGNSA. CDR3 length: 17 amino acids. Trimming cost V 5 bases and J 2 bases; bases outside gene matches: 11. CDR3 DNA sequence: TGTGCCAGCAGCGTAGACGCCGGGACAGTCAACACCGGGGAGCTGTTTTTT. It specifies CASSVDAGTVNTGELFF.

In its sample, this clonotype was seen many times. This chain joins TRBV7-2 and TRBJ1-5, with D hard to call. Germline V gives CDR1 SGHTA, CDR2 FQGNSA. The CDR3 has 13 amino acids. V dropped 1 base and J dropped 5 bases, with 6 bases sitting between them. The CDR3 reads CASSLVGDQPQHF. CDR3 nucleotide sequence: TGTGCCAGCAGCTTAGTCGGCGATCAGCCCCAGCATTTT.

This clonotype occurred many times. V usage is TRBV20-1 and J usage is TRBJ2-7; 7 positions agree with TRBD1. The ends lost 4 bases at V and 5 bases at J; junction bases unmatched: 5. Germline V CDR1 and CDR2: DFQATT, SNEGSKA (reference sequence). The CDR3 is made up of 12 amino acids. The CDR3 protein is CSANRDSDEQYF. The CDR3 nucleotides are TGCAGTGCTAATCGGGACAGCGACGAGCAGTACTTC.

In its sample, this clonotype was seen many times. The V gene is TRBV6-6, the J gene TRBJ1-1; 8 nucleotides agree with TRBD1. Germline values: CDR1 MNHNY, CDR2 SVGAGI (reference sequence). This CDR3 spans 15 amino acids. The ends lost 0 bases at V and 2 bases at J; junction bases unmatched: 2. CDR3 DNA sequence: TGTGCCAGCAGTTACTCGACAGGGGACAACACTGAAGCTTTCTTT. Its protein is CASSYSTGDNTEAFF.

This clonotype has only a few counts. V and J are TRBV19 and TRBJ1-1; TRBD1 matches at 7 bases. The CDR3 sequence is 15 residues long. Unmatched junction bases numbered 13, after V lost 5 bases and J lost 7 bases. Germline CDR1 reads LNHDA; CDR2 reads SQIVND (reference sequence). For the CDR3, the DNA is TGTGCCAGTAGTCTCACAGGGGCCCCGGGCCGTGAAGCTTTCTTT. This gives the protein CASSLTGAPGREAFF.

Many counts were recorded for this clonotype. The rearrangement links TRBV12-3 or TRBV12-4 to TRBJ2-3; D call uncertain. The germline V and J ends were trimmed by 1 base and 2 bases, with 7 bases remaining between them. This CDR3 is built from 14 residues. Here the CDR3 DNA reads TGTGCCAGCAGTTTAGGGAGAAACACAGATACGCAGTATTTT. It codes for CASSLGRNTDTQYF.

This clonotype was observed at least ten times. The chain has TRBV5-1 and TRBJ2-1; TRBD2 aligns across 10 bases. The CDR3 has 15 amino acids. J gave up 8 bases and V 6 bases, and 11 bases lay outside the gene matches. Germline CDR1 reads SGHRS; CDR2 reads YFSETQ. CDR3 in DNA: TGCGCCAGCATCGGAGGCGAACTAGCGGGATATGAGCAGTTCTTC. Translation: CASIGGELAGYEQFF.

This clonotype has a count of ten or more. The chain has TRBV11-2 and TRBJ2-2; 8 bases are a match to TRBD1. V shed 5 bases and J 8 bases; nucleotides not matched to a gene: 7. The germline V gene encodes CDR1 SGHAT and CDR2 FQNNGV. The CDR3 is made up of 14 amino acids. CDR3 DNA sequence: TGTGCCAGCAGCACCGGACAGGGCGAAGGGGAGCTGTTTTTT. Residues: CASSTGQGEGELFF.

In this sample, this clonotype turned up many times. The V call is TRBV5-1, the J call TRBJ1-1; the D gene is possibly TRBD1 (6 bases). There are 13 residues in the CDR3. Germline assignment: CDR1 SGHRS and CDR2 YFSETQ. Trimming took 4 bases from V and 4 from J, leaving 11 bases between them. The CDR3 spells CASSLQGFTEAFF. CDR3 bases: TGCGCCAGCAGCCTTCAGGGGTTCACTGAAGCTTTCTTT.

The table lists this clonotype with many counts. The V gene is TRBV20-1, the J gene TRBJ2-5; the match to TRBD2 covers 9 bases. This CDR3 has 14 amino acids. With V trimmed by 3 bases and J by 5 bases, 7 bases remained unmatched. In germline, CDR1 is DFQATT, CDR2 SNEGSKA (reference sequence). The CDR3 nucleotides read TGCAGTGCTAGGGGACTAGCTTCTTCGGAGACCCAGTACTTC. Encoded protein: CSARGLASSETQYF.

This clonotype has a count of ten or more. The rearrangement uses TRBV5-1 and TRBJ1-6, with a tentative D call TRBD1 (6 bases). The CDR3 runs to 16 residues. Trimming took off 0 bases at V and 9 bases at J, with 16 bases between the two ends. Germline CDR1 and CDR2: SGHRS and YFSETQ. CDR3 region: CASSLDLRDNGSPLHF. CDR3 sequence (DNA): TGCGCCAGCAGCTTGGATCTCCGGGACAACGGTTCACCCCTCCACTTT.

This clonotype was counted ten times or more. This rearrangement joins TRBV3-1 to TRBJ1-3; no firm D call. Germline assignment: CDR1 LGHDT and CDR2 YNNKEL (reference sequence). V lost 0 bases and J lost 5, with 5 bases in between. CDR3 length: 13 residues. CDR3 bases: TGTGCCAGCAGCCAAGACCCGCGAAACACCATATATTTT. Translation: CASSQDPRNTIYF.

The table lists this clonotype with many counts. This chain links TRBV29-1 with TRBJ2-1; possibly TRBD1 for D (6 bases). CDR1 is SQVTM, CDR2 ANQGSEA, per germline. The CDR3 runs to 17 residues. V dropped 4 bases and J dropped 2 bases, with 21 bases sitting between them. CDR3 coding DNA: TGCAGCGTTGCTCCCACGACAGGACCCATTGCCTACAATGAGCAGTTCTTC. This codes for CSVAPTTGPIAYNEQFF.

This clonotype was observed at least ten times. The gene calls are TRBV12-3 or TRBV12-4 and TRBJ1-5; no definite D call. The CDR3 is 21 residues long. V lost 1 base to trimming and J lost 0 bases, with 25 bases between them. The chain's CDR3 is CASSLGPLVADQYYSNQPQHF. CDR3 coding DNA: TGTGCCAGCAGTTTAGGCCCCTTAGTGGCGGATCAGTACTATAGCAATCAGCCCCAGCATTTT.

This clonotype occurred many times. V is TRBV6-6 and J is TRBJ1-6, with a tentative D call TRBD1 (6 bases). V was shortened by 4 bases and J by 7 bases, with 14 bases between the two germline ends. CDR1 MNHNY and CDR2 SVGAGI come from the germline V gene (reference sequence). CDR3 length equals 15 residues. Written as DNA, the CDR3 is TGTGCCAGCAGTTTTTCGGACAGCACGAATTCACCCCTCCACTTT. Protein: CASSFSDSTNSPLHF.

This clonotype has at least ten counts. This chain joins TRBV27 and TRBJ1-5, with a possible D match to TRBD1 (6 bases). There are 15 residues in the CDR3. Trimming left V 0 bases short and J 6 bases short, with 12 bases between. Germline assignment: CDR1 MNHEY and CDR2 SMNVEV (reference sequence). The DNA of the CDR3 is TGTGCCAGCAGTTTATCGTGGGGGGGCGGTCAGCCCCAGCATTTT. Translating gives CASSLSWGGGQPQHF.

This clonotype has ten or more counts. The chain is built from TRBV7-3 and TRBJ2-2; the D is unclear. The CDR3 runs to 12 residues. Germline V gives CDR1 SGHTA, CDR2 FQGTGA. V shed 5 bases and J shed 7 bases, with 8 bases lying between them. The CDR3 reads CASSPQDGELFF. The CDR3 DNA reads as TGTGCCAGCAGCCCCCAAGACGGGGAGCTGTTTTTT.

This clonotype was counted many times. This chain connects TRBV20-1 to TRBJ2-1; D possibly corresponds to TRBD2 (5 bases). CDR3 length equals 14 residues. CDR1 and CDR2 (germline): DFQATT, SNEGSKA (reference sequence). The V gene lost 3 bases and the J gene lost 2 bases, with 11 bases spanning the gap. CDR3 sequence: CSASGMAAYNEQFF. In DNA form, the CDR3 reads TGCAGTGCTAGCGGGATGGCCGCCTACAATGAGCAGTTCTTC.

This clonotype has ten or more counts. The chain employs TRBV7-9 and TRBJ2-1; D might be TRBD1 (5 bases). The CDR3 spans 15 residues. Germline assignment: CDR1 SEHNR and CDR2 FQNEAQ (reference sequence). V gave up 0 bases and J gave up 8 bases, with 14 bases separating them. This CDR3 reads CASSLAQGATDEQFF. DNA of the CDR3: TGTGCCAGCAGCTTAGCGCAGGGCGCTACCGATGAGCAGTTCTTC.